This is a list of T cell receptor beta chains from one sample in a study of cytomegalovirus exposure and HLA in healthy donors. Libraries were prepared by immunoSEQ multiplex PCR; TCRdb keeps only in-frame clonotypes and omits some of them. The sample has 100,000 to 150,000 clones. Material for sequencing was PBMCs. Receptors originate from a woman between 35 and 50 years old in good health and CMV-seropositive. Both conserved end residues are part of each CDR3. A D gene is named only where the DNA matches it firmly.

V gene	J gene	D gene	CDR3 DNA	CDR3 protein
TRBV25-1	TRBJ2-1	NA	TGTGCTTCAGCAGGGAATGAGCAGTTCTTC	CASAGNEQFF
TRBV5-1	TRBJ2-5	NA	TGCGCCAGCAGCGAGGGACATCCCGTGGAGACCCAGTACTTC	CASSEGHPVETQYF
TRBV19	TRBJ2-7	NA	TGTGCCAGTAGTCTAGGGGACAACTCCTACGAGCAGTACTTC	CASSLGDNSYEQYF
TRBV2	TRBJ2-7	NA	TGTGCCAGCCGGGACACGGACTCCTACGAGCAGTACTTC	CASRDTDSYEQYF
TRBV9	TRBJ2-1	NA	TGTGCCAGCAGCGTTACACCGACCTACAATGAGCAGTTCTTC	CASSVTPTYNEQFF
TRBV28	TRBJ2-5	NA	TGTGCCAGCAGTTCGCCGGGCGGACAGTCACAAGAGACCCAGTACTTC	CASSSPGGQSQETQYF
TRBV7-2	TRBJ1-1	NA	TGTGCCAGCAGCTTAACAGGTTGGGGGGACACTGAAGCTTTCTTT	CASSLTGWGDTEAFF
TRBV5-1	TRBJ2-3	TRBD2	TGCGCCAGCAGCGCTGGACTAGCGGGAGACGGCGCAGATACGCAGTATTTT	CASSAGLAGDGADTQYF
TRBV27	TRBJ2-3	TRBD1	TGTGCCAGCAGTTGGTACGGGACAGTAGTTGCAGATACGCAGTATTTT	CASSWYGTVVADTQYF
TRBV11-2	TRBJ2-7	TRBD1	TGTGCCAGCAGCCTCCGGGACAGGAGTTACGAGCAGTACTTC	CASSLRDRSYEQYF
TRBV6-5	TRBJ2-7	NA	TGTGCCAGCAGTTACTCGTCAGGGGTCGGCGAGCAGTACTTC	CASSYSSGVGEQYF
TRBV21-1	TRBJ1-1	NA	TGTGCCAGCAGCAAAGATTGGCTCGGGGTCCGCACTGAAGCTTTCTTT	CASSKDWLGVRTEAFF
TRBV19	TRBJ1-1	NA	TGTGCCAGTAGTGCGGCGGGAGGAAACACTGAAGCTTTCTTT	CASSAAGGNTEAFF
TRBV5-1	TRBJ2-5	NA	TGCGCCAGCAGCTCTAACACAGCTACCCAAGAGACCCAGTACTTC	CASSSNTATQETQYF
TRBV20-1	TRBJ2-3	NA	TGCAGTGCTAGCACAATAGATACGCAGTATTTT	CSASTIDTQYF
TRBV4-2	TRBJ2-3	NA	TGTGCCAGCAGCCAAGGGAACAGGGCGTCCCCAGATACGCAGTATTTT	CASSQGNRASPDTQYF
TRBV7-7	TRBJ2-1	TRBD2	TGTGCCAGCAGCCCCAGCCAGCGGGAGAGCAATGAGCAGTTCTTC	CASSPSQRESNEQFF
TRBV19	TRBJ2-5	NA	TGTGCCAGTACCCCACGGGGGAAAGAGACCCAGTACTTC	CASTPRGKETQYF
TRBV2	TRBJ2-7	NA	TGTGCCAGCAGTGAAGAAGCTCTAGCCGCCTACGAGCAGTACTTC	CASSEEALAAYEQYF
TRBV21-1	TRBJ1-5	NA	TGTGCCAGCAGCCCGACAGGGGTTTGGCATTTT	CASSPTGVWHF
TRBV7-3	TRBJ2-7	NA	TGTGCCAGCAGCCCCGGAGGGGTGGGAGAGCAGTACTTC	CASSPGGVGEQYF
TRBV9	TRBJ2-7	TRBD2	TGTGCCAGCAGCGTCGGTGGGGGGGACTACTACGAGCAGTACTTC	CASSVGGGDYYEQYF
TRBV7-8	TRBJ2-3	TRBD2	TGTGCCAGCGACTCGATAGCGGGAACGCAGTATTTT	CASDSIAGTQYF
TRBV11-2	TRBJ2-7	TRBD2	TGTGCCAGCAGCTTTGGGACTATCTACTACGAGCAGTACTTC	CASSFGTIYYEQYF
TRBV19	TRBJ2-2	TRBD1	TGTGCCAGTAGTGACGGACAGGGGTCTTCCACCGGGGAGCTGTTTTTT	CASSDGQGSSTGELFF
TRBV7-9	TRBJ2-7	NA	TGTGCCAGCAGCCTCAGGGTGGACGAGCAGTACTTC	CASSLRVDEQYF
TRBV5-1	TRBJ2-1	TRBD2	TGCGCCAGCAGCTTCTACTTTGGCGGGAGAGACAGTGAGCAGTTCTTC	CASSFYFGGRDSEQFF
TRBV30	TRBJ2-1	NA	TGTGCCTGGAGTGTGTCCTGGGTCGGGGAGCAGTTCTTC	CAWSVSWVGEQFF
TRBV7-9	TRBJ1-1	NA	TGTGCCAGCAGCCAGGGTGGGGAATTGGCAGCTTTCTTT	CASSQGGELAAFF
TRBV7-7	TRBJ2-3	TRBD2	TGTGCCAGCATTCGGGAGGTCACAGATACGCAGTATTTT	CASIREVTDTQYF
TRBV5-6	TRBJ1-4	NA	TGTGCCAGCAGCTCGATGGCGGGAAATAATGAAAAACTGTTTTTT	CASSSMAGNNEKLFF
TRBV7-3	TRBJ1-1	NA	TGTGCCAGCAGCTATGGCGGGGTAGCTTTCTTT	CASSYGGVAFF
TRBV11-3	TRBJ2-1	NA	TGTGCCAGCAGCTTAGATCGAGCCAGGGGTCATGAGCAGTTCTTC	CASSLDRARGHEQFF
TRBV25-1	TRBJ1-4	TRBD1	TGTGCCAGCAGTGTCGACAGGGGACTTAATGAAAAACTGTTTTTT	CASSVDRGLNEKLFF
TRBV5-4	TRBJ2-7	TRBD1	TGTGCCAGCAGCTCGGGACAGACCTACGAGCAGTACTTC	CASSSGQTYEQYF
TRBV6-5	TRBJ1-5	NA	TGTGCCAGCAGTACGACAGTTTATAGCAATCAGCCCCAGCATTTT	CASSTTVYSNQPQHF
TRBV30	TRBJ2-7	TRBD1	TGTGCCTGGAGGAAGCCGGGACAGGGAAGTCGGCGAGAGCAGTACTTC	CAWRKPGQGSRREQYF
TRBV10-3	TRBJ2-6	NA	TGTGCCATCGTAGAGGACTACATCTCTGGGGCCAACGTCCTGACTTTC	CAIVEDYISGANVLTF
TRBV7-9	TRBJ2-4	NA	TGTGCCAGCACCCAAGAGGGGGGGATTCAGTACTTC	CASTQEGGIQYF
TRBV5-1	TRBJ2-7	TRBD1	TGCGCCAGCAGCAACGGACAGGACGAGCAGTACTTC	CASSNGQDEQYF
TRBV5-1	TRBJ2-5	NA	TGCGCCAGCAGCTTGGGGCCTGCTGTGGAGACCCAGTACTTC	CASSLGPAVETQYF
TRBV27	TRBJ2-7	NA	TGTGCCAGCAGAAGACAGCAGCCACCCTACGAGCAGTACTTC	CASRRQQPPYEQYF
TRBV9	TRBJ2-1	TRBD1	TGTGCCAGCAGCCAGACCGGGACAGTATCCTACAATGAGCAGTTCTTC	CASSQTGTVSYNEQFF
TRBV6-1	TRBJ1-2	TRBD1	TGTGCCAGCACCTTGGACAGGGTAGGGTATGGCTACACCTTC	CASTLDRVGYGYTF
TRBV6-5	TRBJ2-1	TRBD2	TGTGCCAGCCGCGGGCTAGCGGACGGGGAGCAGTTCTTC	CASRGLADGEQFF
TRBV6-1	TRBJ1-5	NA	TGTGCCAGCAGTGAAGCGCTGGCAGGGCGGCATCAGCCCCAGCATTTT	CASSEALAGRHQPQHF
TRBV21-1	TRBJ2-7	NA	TGTGCCAGCAGCCTTATCTCCGGGACTCTCAGCTCCTACGAGCAGTACTTC	CASSLISGTLSSYEQYF
TRBV2	TRBJ2-2	NA	TGTGCCAGCAGTGAAAGGGCGGGGACCGGGGAGCTGTTTTTT	CASSERAGTGELFF
TRBV19	TRBJ1-1	NA	TGTGCCAGTAGTATTGGGCCTGAAGCTTTCTTT	CASSIGPEAFF
TRBV5-1	TRBJ2-5	TRBD2	TGCGCCAGCAGCTTGGCGAGTAGCGGGAGAGGAGAGACCCAGTACTTC	CASSLASSGRGETQYF
TRBV5-8	TRBJ2-3	TRBD1	TGTGCCAGCAGCGAGGACAGGGTGGGAGATACGCAGTATTTT	CASSEDRVGDTQYF
TRBV2	TRBJ2-1	NA	TGTGCCAGCAGTGAAAATACGGGAGTCCCCTACAATGAGCAGTTCTTC	CASSENTGVPYNEQFF
TRBV7-3	TRBJ2-2	TRBD1	TGTGCCAGCAGCTTCCCAGGGGGAACCGGGGAGCTGTTTTTT	CASSFPGGTGELFF
TRBV10-1	TRBJ1-4	NA	TGCGCCAGCAGTGATCAGATAAGGGGCCCAATACCCCGTAAACCTTTTTTT	CASSDQIRGPIPRKPFF
TRBV28	TRBJ1-5	NA	TGTGCCAGCAGTCCTCAGGGGAATAGCAATCAGCCCCAGCATTTT	CASSPQGNSNQPQHF
TRBV15	TRBJ1-3	NA	TGTGCCACCAGCAGAGGACAGGTGGTCTCTGGAAACACCATATATTTT	CATSRGQVVSGNTIYF
TRBV28	TRBJ2-1	NA	TGTGCCAGCAGCCTAGTGAGCTCCTACAATGAGCAGTTCTTC	CASSLVSSYNEQFF
TRBV9	TRBJ2-7	TRBD1	TGTGCCAGCACCCGGGGACAGGACTCCTACGAGCAGTACTTC	CASTRGQDSYEQYF
TRBV6-6	TRBJ1-3	NA	TGTGCCAGCGGTAGAAGAGAAAACACCATATATTTT	CASGRRENTIYF